These T cell receptor beta chains were read from a single sample in a study of blood T cell repertoires in COVID-19. TCRdb keeps only in-frame clones here, not all; method: immunoSEQ multiplex PCR. The sample comprises nearly 250,000 clones, 70% to 85% of which are singletons, and 1.5% to 2% rests with the top ten. Sample: peripheral blood. The receptors stem from a woman of 80 years or more with acute or convalescent COVID-19. CDR3s include the opening cysteine and the closing phenylalanine or tryptophan. Fields, in order: D gene, V gene, clone size, J gene, CDR3 DNA, CDR3 protein. The D gene is left open where the match is weak. Part of the rows lack a size; the others show once, few, many or a class for expanded clones.

d_call: -; v_call: TRBV5-1; clone_size: few; j_call: TRBJ1-1; cdr3_nt: TGCGCCAGCAAGGCAGGGCTTGAATTGAACACTGAAGCTTTCTTT; cdr3_aa: CASKAGLELNTEAFF
d_call: -; v_call: TRBV2; clone_size: -; j_call: TRBJ2-6; cdr3_nt: TGTGCCAGCACGGTCCGCCGCTCTGGGGCCAACGTCCTGACTTTC; cdr3_aa: CASTVRRSGANVLTF
d_call: -; v_call: TRBV7-2; clone_size: once; j_call: TRBJ2-7; cdr3_nt: TGTGCCAGCAGCTTAACAGCGCAGGGGAAGGCCTACGAGCAGTACTTC; cdr3_aa: CASSLTAQGKAYEQYF
d_call: -; v_call: TRBV28; clone_size: -; j_call: TRBJ1-2; cdr3_nt: TGTGCCAGCTTCGGCGCTGGTCCTGGGCGCTATGGCTACACCTTC; cdr3_aa: CASFGAGPGRYGYTF
d_call: -; v_call: TRBV9; clone_size: -; j_call: TRBJ1-1; cdr3_nt: TGTGCCAGCAGCGAAAGCCGAATGAACACTGAAGCTTTCTTT; cdr3_aa: CASSESRMNTEAFF
d_call: -; v_call: TRBV27; clone_size: once; j_call: TRBJ2-7; cdr3_nt: TGTGCCAGCAGTCCCAGCGGTAAGAGCTCCTACGAGCAGTACTTC; cdr3_aa: CASSPSGKSSYEQYF
d_call: -; v_call: TRBV7-9; clone_size: -; j_call: TRBJ2-2; cdr3_nt: TGTGCCAACGCGGGGTCGAACACCGGGGAGCTGTTTTTT; cdr3_aa: CANAGSNTGELFF
d_call: -; v_call: TRBV12-2; clone_size: -; j_call: TRBJ1-3; cdr3_nt: TGTGCAAGTCGCTTAGTTGCAGGGCTCGTTGGAAACACCATATATTTT; cdr3_aa: CASRLVAGLVGNTIYF
d_call: TRBD1; v_call: TRBV19; clone_size: -; j_call: TRBJ1-1; cdr3_nt: TGTGCCAGTTCCCGGGACAGGGGGTCCACTGAAGCTTTCTTT; cdr3_aa: CASSRDRGSTEAFF
d_call: TRBD1; v_call: TRBV23-1; clone_size: -; j_call: TRBJ1-2; cdr3_nt: TGCGCCAGCAGTCAATCCCTCGGACAGGTCGGCGATGGCTACACCTTC; cdr3_aa: CASSQSLGQVGDGYTF
d_call: TRBD2; v_call: TRBV7-2; clone_size: -; j_call: TRBJ2-5; cdr3_nt: TGTGCCAGCAGCGGGACTAGCGGGGGGCCGGTCCAAGAGACCCAGTACTTC; cdr3_aa: CASSGTSGGPVQETQYF
d_call: TRBD2; v_call: TRBV6-4; clone_size: few; j_call: TRBJ2-2; cdr3_nt: TGTGCCAGCAGAGGCGGGAGGGGCACCGGGGAGCTGTTTTTT; cdr3_aa: CASRGGRGTGELFF
d_call: TRBD2; v_call: TRBV19; clone_size: -; j_call: TRBJ2-2; cdr3_nt: TGTGCCAGTAGTACCTCCCCCGGGACTAGAGACACCGGGGAGCTGTTTTTT; cdr3_aa: CASSTSPGTRDTGELFF
d_call: TRBD1; v_call: TRBV30; clone_size: -; j_call: TRBJ1-2; cdr3_nt: TGTGCCTGGAGTTCCACGGACAGGGTAAATGGCTACACCTTC; cdr3_aa: CAWSSTDRVNGYTF
d_call: -; v_call: TRBV2; clone_size: -; j_call: TRBJ2-6; cdr3_nt: TGTGCCAGCAACAGCTTCCCGGCCAACGTCCTGACTTTC; cdr3_aa: CASNSFPANVLTF
d_call: -; v_call: TRBV7-8; clone_size: -; j_call: TRBJ1-6; cdr3_nt: TGTGCCAGCAGCGACGGGACTCACCGCAATTCACCCCTCCACTTT; cdr3_aa: CASSDGTHRNSPLHF
d_call: -; v_call: TRBV4-3; clone_size: -; j_call: TRBJ2-1; cdr3_nt: TGCGCCAGCAGCCAGGAACTTGAGGGCACGAGCTCCTACAATGAGCAGTTCTTC; cdr3_aa: CASSQELEGTSSYNEQFF
d_call: -; v_call: TRBV5-4; clone_size: -; j_call: TRBJ1-1; cdr3_nt: TGTGCCAGCAGCTTGGACCTCCAGGGGCCCACTGAAGCTTTCTTT; cdr3_aa: CASSLDLQGPTEAFF
d_call: -; v_call: TRBV5-1; clone_size: -; j_call: TRBJ2-7; cdr3_nt: TGCGCCAGCAGCGCGGCCGGATCCTACGAGCAGTACTTC; cdr3_aa: CASSAAGSYEQYF
d_call: -; v_call: TRBV6-5; clone_size: -; j_call: TRBJ1-6; cdr3_nt: TGTGCCAGCAAGGACAACTATAATTCACCCCTCCACTTT; cdr3_aa: CASKDNYNSPLHF
d_call: TRBD1; v_call: TRBV25-1; clone_size: -; j_call: TRBJ1-2; cdr3_nt: TGTGCCAGCAGTAGGTCCGGACAGGTGAACTATGGCTACACCTTC; cdr3_aa: CASSRSGQVNYGYTF
d_call: -; v_call: TRBV7-2; clone_size: -; j_call: TRBJ1-2; cdr3_nt: TGTGCCAGCAGCCCCCCGATGGGGGGACGGGACGGGGGCTACACCTTC; cdr3_aa: CASSPPMGGRDGGYTF
d_call: -; v_call: TRBV27; clone_size: -; j_call: TRBJ2-5; cdr3_nt: TGTGCCAGCAGTTTAGGGTGGGGTCAGGGGACCCCAGAGACCCAGTACTTC; cdr3_aa: CASSLGWGQGTPETQYF
d_call: TRBD2; v_call: TRBV6-5; clone_size: -; j_call: TRBJ2-7; cdr3_nt: TGTGCCAGTGGACTAGCGGGGGGGCTTTCCTACGAGCAGTACTTC; cdr3_aa: CASGLAGGLSYEQYF
d_call: TRBD1; v_call: TRBV4-1; clone_size: -; j_call: TRBJ2-5; cdr3_nt: TGCGCCAGCAGCCAAGACCTCTCGATGGGACAGGGGGACTTC; cdr3_aa: CASSQDLSMGQGDF
d_call: -; v_call: TRBV6-5; clone_size: once; j_call: TRBJ2-5; cdr3_nt: TGTGCCAGCACCCAGGGAAGCCTAGGGGGAGAGACCCAGTACTTC; cdr3_aa: CASTQGSLGGETQYF
d_call: TRBD1; v_call: TRBV7-3; clone_size: -; j_call: TRBJ2-2; cdr3_nt: TGTGCCAGCAGCTCCACAGGGGGCAAGGGGGAGCTGTTTTTT; cdr3_aa: CASSSTGGKGELFF
d_call: -; v_call: TRBV6-2/TRBV6-3; clone_size: -; j_call: TRBJ1-2; cdr3_nt: TGTGCCAGCAGCCCTCGGGGGGGAGCTAACTATGGCTACACCTTC; cdr3_aa: CASSPRGGANYGYTF
d_call: TRBD2; v_call: TRBV11-2; clone_size: -; j_call: TRBJ2-2; cdr3_nt: TGTGCCAGCAGCTTAGGGGGAGCGGGAGGGCCCTCGACCGGGGAGCTGTTTTTT; cdr3_aa: CASSLGGAGGPSTGELFF
d_call: -; v_call: TRBV5-4; clone_size: -; j_call: TRBJ2-1; cdr3_nt: TGTGCCAGCAGCGATAACAGGGTGCATGAGCAGTTCTTC; cdr3_aa: CASSDNRVHEQFF